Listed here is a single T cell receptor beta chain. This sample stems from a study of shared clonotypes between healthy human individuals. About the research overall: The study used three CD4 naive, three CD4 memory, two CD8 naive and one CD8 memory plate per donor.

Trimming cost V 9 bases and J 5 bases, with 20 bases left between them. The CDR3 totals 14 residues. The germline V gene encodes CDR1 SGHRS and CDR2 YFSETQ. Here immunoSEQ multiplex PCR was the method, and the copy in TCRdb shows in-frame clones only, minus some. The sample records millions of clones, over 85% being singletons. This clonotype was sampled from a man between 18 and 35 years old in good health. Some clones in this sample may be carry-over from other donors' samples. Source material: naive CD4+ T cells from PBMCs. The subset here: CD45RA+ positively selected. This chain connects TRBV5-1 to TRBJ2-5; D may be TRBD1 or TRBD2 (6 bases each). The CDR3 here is CATSRGEFRETQYF. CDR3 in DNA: TGCGCCACCTCAAGGGGGGAGTTTAGGGAGACCCAGTACTTC.